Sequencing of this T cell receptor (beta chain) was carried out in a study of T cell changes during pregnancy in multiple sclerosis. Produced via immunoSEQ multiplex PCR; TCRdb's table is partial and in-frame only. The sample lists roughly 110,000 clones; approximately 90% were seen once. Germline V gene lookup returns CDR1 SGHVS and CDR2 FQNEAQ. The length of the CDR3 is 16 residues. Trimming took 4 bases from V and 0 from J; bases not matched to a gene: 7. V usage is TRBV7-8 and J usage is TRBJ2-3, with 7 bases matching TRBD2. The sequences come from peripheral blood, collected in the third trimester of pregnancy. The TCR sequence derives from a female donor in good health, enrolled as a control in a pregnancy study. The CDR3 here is CASSSLGGGSTDTQYF. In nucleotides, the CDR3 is TGTGCCAGCAGCTCACTGGGGGGGGGTAGCACAGATACGCAGTATTTT.